These T cell receptor beta chains were read from a single sample in a study of identical twins' blood T cells. From the 5' RACE reads, TCRdb called clonotypes with MiXCR, one entry per CDR3 protein. The sample yields 350,000 to 400,000 distinct CDR3 sequences, about 28% seen once. The sequenced material came from PBMCs. All receptors come from a woman aged 18 to 55 in good health. The CDR3 runs from the conserved cysteine through the conserved F or W. A D gene is named only where the DNA matches it firmly. Expanded clones are given a class, and other clones once, few, many or no size at all.

size	V	J	D	DNA	CDR3
many	TRBV5-1	TRBJ1-4	.	TGCGCCAGCAGCCAGAGTTCAACTAATGAAAAACTGTTTTTT	CASSQSSTNEKLFF
.	TRBV19	TRBJ1-2	.	TGTGCCAGTAGTACGCCAGACGGGATCTATGGCTACACCTTC	CASSTPDGIYGYTF
few	TRBV20-1	TRBJ1-6	.	TGCAGTGCTAGAGGGGCGGGATCCTCTGTCGCCCTCCACTTT	CSARGAGSSVALHF
.	TRBV14	TRBJ1-1	TRBD1	TGTGCCAGCAGCCCTATGACAGGGGGTCGCACTGAAGCTTTCTTT	CASSPMTGGRTEAFF
.	TRBV10-2	TRBJ2-7	.	TGCGCCAGCAGTGAGTTCGGCGGAACCTCGGGAGAGCAGTACTTC	CASSEFGGTSGEQYF
.	TRBV11-2	TRBJ2-1	TRBD1	TGTGCCAGCAGCTTACGACCCGGGACAGGATTGTTCTTC	CASSLRPGTGLFF
.	TRBV5-1	TRBJ2-1	TRBD2	TGCGCCAGCGGGACTAGCGGGGGGGAGTACAATGAGCAGTTCTTC	CASGTSGGEYNEQFF
few	TRBV19	TRBJ1-6	.	TGTGCCAGTAGTATAGCAGGCCCCAATTCACCCCTCCACTTT	CASSIAGPNSPLHF
.	TRBV20-1	TRBJ2-1	.	TGCAGTGCTAGAGATTTAAGTGGGGGGCACGATGAGCAGTTCTTC	CSARDLSGGHDEQFF
few	TRBV20-1	TRBJ1-2	.	TGCAGTGCTCCCCCTGGACGGTCCGATGGCTACACCTTC	CSAPPGRSDGYTF
few	TRBV7-9	TRBJ1-2	TRBD1	TGTGCCAGCAGCTCTACGGACAGGGTCTTTCTTGGTTCGGTTTACACCTTC	CASSSTDRVFLGSVYTF
few	TRBV19	TRBJ2-3	.	TGTGCCACCTCCGGATGGGGGGTCCTTAGCACAGATACGCAGTATTTT	CATSGWGVLSTDTQYF
.	TRBV20-1	TRBJ1-2	.	TGCAGTGCTCTAGGGATCTATGGCTACACCTTC	CSALGIYGYTF
.	TRBV2	TRBJ2-1	TRBD2	TGTGCCGTCCCGCCTAGCGGGGCCTCCTACAATGAGCAGTTCTTC	CAVPPSGASYNEQFF
few	TRBV4-3	TRBJ2-7	.	TGCGTCAGCAGCTTCAGGACGGAAAACTTAGCGGAAAAGGCCTACGAGCAGTACTTC	CVSSFRTENLAEKAYEQYF
.	TRBV20-1	TRBJ2-3	TRBD2	TGCAGTGCGATCTTTTCTAGCGGGGCAAGCACAGATACGCAGTATTTT	CSAIFSSGASTDTQYF
many	TRBV6-5	TRBJ1-1	.	TGTGCCAGCAGTTGGACCTCCCTAGGCACTGAAGCTTTCTTT	CASSWTSLGTEAFF
.	TRBV7-6	TRBJ2-2	TRBD1	TGTGCCAGCAGCCCCTCATACAGGGGCGGGGAGCTGTTTTTT	CASSPSYRGGELFF
few	TRBV19	TRBJ1-1	.	TGTGCCAGTAGTACTAATCTCATCAGGGTAGACGCCACTGAAGCTTTCTTT	CASSTNLIRVDATEAFF
.	TRBV29-1	TRBJ1-2	.	TGCAGCGTTGCGGCCTTATATGGCTACACCTTC	CSVAALYGYTF
.	TRBV5-1	TRBJ1-4	.	TGCGCCAGCAGCTTGGAGGGTGCAACTAATGAAAAACTGTTTTTT	CASSLEGATNEKLFF
.	TRBV29-1	TRBJ2-1	TRBD1	TGCAGCGTTGAAACCGGGACAGGGGTCAATGAGCAGTTCTTC	CSVETGTGVNEQFF
.	TRBV10-3	TRBJ2-3	.	TGTGCCACCAGTGGGACCAATACGCAGTATTTT	CATSGTNTQYF
few	TRBV29-1	TRBJ2-2	.	TGCAGCGTCCGCTCCATGGGGCTAAACACCGGGGAGCTGTTTTTT	CSVRSMGLNTGELFF
.	TRBV6-6	TRBJ2-7	.	TGTGCCAGCAGTTTTACAGCTCAGGGGTACGAGCAGTACTTC	CASSFTAQGYEQYF
.	TRBV16	TRBJ1-4	.	TGTGCCAGCAGCCACCGAGAACAGGGCCATGAAAAACTGTTTTTT	CASSHREQGHEKLFF
.	TRBV12-3/TRBV12-4	TRBJ1-2	TRBD1	TGTGCCAGCACTCGGGACAGGGACGGCTATGGCTACACCTTC	CASTRDRDGYGYTF
.	TRBV20-1	TRBJ2-5	.	TGCAGTGCGACCGACGACAGGAAAGAGACCCAGTACTTC	CSATDDRKETQYF
.	TRBV5-1	TRBJ2-1	.	TGCGCCAGCAGCTTGGGCGACGGCTACAATGAGCAGTTCTTC	CASSLGDGYNEQFF
.	TRBV20-1	TRBJ2-3	TRBD2	TGCAGTGCTGGAGCGGTAGCGGGGGTAACAGATACGCAGTATTTT	CSAGAVAGVTDTQYF
many	TRBV29-1	TRBJ1-1	.	TGCAGCGTATCCGATAGGGGGATGAACACTGAAGCTTTCTTT	CSVSDRGMNTEAFF
few	TRBV5-1	TRBJ1-1	.	TGCGCCAGCAGCTTCGGACAGACCCTTGAAGCTTTCTTT	CASSFGQTLEAFF
.	TRBV28	TRBJ1-5	.	TGTGCCAGCAGTTTCAGGGCAGGTAATCAGCCCCAGCATTTT	CASSFRAGNQPQHF
.	TRBV9	TRBJ2-7	.	TGTGCCAGCAGCGTAGGTATAGGGAGAGAGCAGTACTTC	CASSVGIGREQYF
many	TRBV2	TRBJ1-2	.	TGTGCCAGCAGTGCGGGCCCTAGCTACACCTTC	CASSAGPSYTF
.	TRBV6-6	TRBJ2-2	.	TGTGCCAGCAGTTACCCCACAGGGGAGGACACCGGGGAGCTGTTTTTT	CASSYPTGEDTGELFF
.	TRBV27	TRBJ1-2	TRBD1	TGTGCCAGCACCAAGGGACAGGGGGCTCGTGGCTACACCTTC	CASTKGQGARGYTF
.	TRBV13	TRBJ1-4	TRBD1	TGTGCCAGCAGCGTCCGAACAGGGGTTAATGAAAAACTGTTTTTT	CASSVRTGVNEKLFF
few	TRBV5-1	TRBJ2-1	.	TGCGCCAGCAGCTTATCCCTCAATGAGCAGTTCTTC	CASSLSLNEQFF
few	TRBV20-1	TRBJ2-1	.	TGCAGTGCCGACGACAGCCTAAGCTCCTACAATGAGCAGTTCTTC	CSADDSLSSYNEQFF
.	TRBV5-1	TRBJ1-2	.	TGCGCCAGCAGATTACAGGAATCCCATGGCTACACCTTC	CASRLQESHGYTF
.	TRBV9	TRBJ2-1	.	TGTGCCAGCAGCCCCCGAGGTAGCGAAGCCTACAATGAGCAGTTCTTC	CASSPRGSEAYNEQFF
few	TRBV14	TRBJ1-6	.	TGTGCCAGCAGCCAAAGCGGACGGGGGTATAATTCACCCCTCCACTTT	CASSQSGRGYNSPLHF
few	TRBV20-1	TRBJ1-2	.	TGCAGCGGGACGGCTGACTATGGCTACACCTTC	CSGTADYGYTF
.	TRBV19	TRBJ1-2	.	TGTGCCAGTAGTAGTACATCTGGCTACACCTTC	CASSSTSGYTF
few	TRBV4-3	TRBJ2-6	.	TGCGCCAGCAGCCAAGAAGGGGACATTCTTTTTTCATCCAACGTCCTGACTTTC	CASSQEGDILFSSNVLTF
many	TRBV25-1	TRBJ2-7	.	TGTGCCAGCAGTTTCACAGGGTACGAGCAGTACTTC	CASSFTGYEQYF
once	TRBV7-8	TRBJ2-5	.	TGTGCCAGCAGCTTTTCAGAGACCCAGTACTTC	CASSFSETQYF
many	TRBV2	TRBJ1-1	.	TGTGCCAGCAGTGAATTCACACCGAGAGGGGTTAGCACTGAAGCTTTCTTT	CASSEFTPRGVSTEAFF
few	TRBV20-1	TRBJ2-1	.	TGCAGTGCTGGGGTTACGGGACAGGGATATAGCGGGAGATCGGCTTACAATGAGCAGTTCTTC	CSAGVTGQGYSGRSAYNEQFF
.	TRBV5-1	TRBJ2-3	.	TGCGCCAGCAGCCATTTCCAACCAAAGAGTGACAGACCTAGCACAGATACGCAGTATTTT	CASSHFQPKSDRPSTDTQYF
.	TRBV30	TRBJ1-1	.	TGTGCCTGGGAAGAATCGAACACTGAAGCTTTCTTT	CAWEESNTEAFF
many	TRBV9	TRBJ1-1	.	TGTGCCAGCGGGGGGGCCACTGAAGCTTTCTTT	CASGGATEAFF
.	TRBV12-5	TRBJ1-5	.	TGTGCTAGTGGTTTAGGACAGCCCCAGCATTTT	CASGLGQPQHF
.	TRBV9	TRBJ2-2	.	TGTGCCAGCAGCATTCGGGAGAGGGGCGACACCGGGGAGCTGTTTTTT	CASSIRERGDTGELFF
.	TRBV18	TRBJ1-3	.	TGTGCCAGCTCACCATCAGCCTTTGGAAACACCATATATTTT	CASSPSAFGNTIYF
.	TRBV7-3	TRBJ1-1	.	TGTGCCAGCAGCTCGACAGGCCCCCTGGCTGAAGCTTTCTTT	CASSSTGPLAEAFF
.	TRBV20-1	TRBJ1-3	.	TGCAGTGCTGCCCCTTACAGGACTGGAAACACCATATATTTT	CSAAPYRTGNTIYF
few	TRBV6-1	TRBJ2-2	.	TGTGCCAGCAGTGAGGCTAGCCTGGGCACCGGGGAGCTGTTTTTT	CASSEASLGTGELFF
.	TRBV27	TRBJ2-1	.	TGTGCCAGCAGTTTAAGTAGAGACAATGAGCAGTTCTTC	CASSLSRDNEQFF